Presented here are 23 T cell receptor beta chains from one specimen sequenced in a study of shared clonotypes between healthy human individuals. Profiled with immunoSEQ multiplex PCR; TCRdb holds only in-frame clones, not every one. Counted here are approximately 1,500,000 clones, approximately 98% occurring once; the ten biggest clones make up roughly 0.45%. The sample taken for sequencing was naive CD4+ T cells sorted from blood. Documented subset: CD45RA+ positively selected. The receptors originated from a man between 25 and 39 years old in good health.

The V call is TRBV6-5, the J call TRBJ2-5, with 7 bases fitting TRBD1. Germline V gene lookup returns CDR1 MNHEY and CDR2 SVGAGI. J was trimmed by 9 bases and V by 7 bases; bases with no gene match: 14. This CDR3 comprises 14 residues. Here the CDR3 DNA reads TGTGCCAGCACTCCGACACTCTCCCAGGGGGCCCAGTACTTC. Translated: CASTPTLSQGAQYF.

The chain couples TRBV7-9 to TRBJ2-7, with D possibly TRBD2 on 6 matching bases. The CDR3 covers 15 residues. The V end was cut by 1 base, the J end by 2 bases, with 12 bases between. Germline values: CDR1 SEHNR, CDR2 FQNEAQ (reference sequence). The chain's CDR3 is CASSLGLATTYEQYF. CDR3 nucleotide sequence: TGTGCCAGCAGCTTAGGCCTAGCGACGACCTACGAGCAGTACTTC.

This clone was found once. The chain has TRBV2 and TRBJ2-3; 11 bases line up with TRBD1. Germline V CDR1 and CDR2: SNHLY, FYNNEI. This CDR3 is 15 amino acids long. After removal of 4 bases from V and 5 bases from J, the junction contained 5 bases not matched to a gene. The CDR3 bases are TGTGCCAGCAGTGTCGGGACAGGGGGAGGAGATACGCAGTATTTT. Its translation is CASSVGTGGGDTQYF.

The rearrangement uses TRBV28 and TRBJ2-7; D ambiguous. The CDR3 runs to 13 residues. With 4 bases removed from V and 0 bases from J, the gap between germline ends came to 7 bases. Germline V CDR1 and CDR2: MDHEN, SYDVKM. CDR3 in amino acids: CASSSDNSYEQYF. The CDR3 coding sequence is TGTGCCAGCAGTTCAGACAACTCCTACGAGCAGTACTTC.

About this clone: Within the sample, other DNA sequences also encode this same CDR3. J is TRBJ2-3 and V is TRBV9; D unclear. Per germline, CDR1 SGDLS and CDR2 YYNGEE. Trimming removed 2 bases at V and 0 bases at J, with 10 bases between. The CDR3 sequence is 15 residues long. CDR3 coding DNA: TGTGCCAGCAGCGTTGGCGGTTCTAGCACAGATACGCAGTATTTT. As protein: CASSVGGSSTDTQYF.

This clone is a singleton in its sample. This chain connects TRBV29-1 to TRBJ1-5; 8 bases are shared with TRBD1. In germline, CDR1 is SQVTM, CDR2 ANQGSEA. The V and J ends lost 7 bases and 2 bases, in that order; junction bases with no gene match: 7. The CDR3 is 14 residues long. CDR3 sequence reads: CSATGGEGNQPQHF. As DNA, the CDR3 is TGCAGCGCCACAGGGGGGGAGGGCAATCAGCCCCAGCATTTT.

The chain couples TRBV4-2 to TRBJ2-7; a possible D gene is TRBD2 (5 bases). The CDR3 is 13 residues long. In germline, CDR1 is LGHNA, CDR2 YNFKEQ. With 4 bases removed from V and 7 bases from J, the gap between germline ends came to 14 bases. CDR3 region: CASSRGPAMEQYF. In DNA form, the CDR3 reads TGTGCCAGCAGCCGAGGGCCAGCTATGGAGCAGTACTTC.

The J gene is TRBJ2-2, the V gene TRBV29-1; D is unresolved. The CDR3 is made up of 12 amino acids. Germline lookup yields CDR1 SQVTM and CDR2 ANQGSEA. Trimming left V 4 bases short and J 6 bases short, with 9 bases between. CDR3 DNA: TGCAGCGTTGGGGTCCTCTCCGGGGAGCTGTTTTTT. Residues: CSVGVLSGELFF.

The gene calls are TRBV27 and TRBJ1-5; D unclear. The CDR3 sequence is 16 residues long. V was clipped by 0 bases and J by 5 bases, with 14 bases between them. Germline CDR1 reads MNHEY; CDR2 reads SMNVEV (reference sequence). The CDR3 region has the DNA TGTGCCAGCAGTTTATCCCCACTCCGGAGGGATCAGCCCCAGCATTTT. It encodes CASSLSPLRRDQPQHF.

The V and J genes are TRBV28 and TRBJ2-5; tentatively, D is TRBD2 (5 bases). V dropped 7 bases and J dropped 3 bases, with 12 bases sitting between them. Germline V gene data show CDR1 as MDHEN and CDR2 as SYDVKM. The CDR3 has 13 amino acids. The CDR3 spells CASTLLGKETQYF. CDR3 sequence (DNA): TGTGCCAGCACCCTTCTCGGGAAAGAGACCCAGTACTTC.

V usage is TRBV5-4 and J usage is TRBJ2-7; TRBD2 might be the D (7 bases). This CDR3 is 16 amino acids long. Trimming left V 0 bases short and J 6 bases short, with 19 bases between. Germline assignment: CDR1 SGHNT and CDR2 YYREEE (reference sequence). The CDR3 region is CASSLGGGRLVPEQYF. The CDR3 DNA sequence: TGTGCCAGCAGCTTGGGGGGGGGCCGCCTCGTTCCCGAGCAGTACTTC. Together with reference TRBV5-4 and TRBJ2-7, the CDR3 gives the full variable domain: ETGVTQSPTHLIKTRGQQVTLRCSSQSGHNTVSWYQQALGQGPQFIFQYYREEENGRGNFPPRFSGLQFPNYSSELNVNALELDDSALYLCASSLGGGRLVPEQYFGPGTRLTVT.

The chain recombines TRBV19 with TRBJ2-5; 7 nucleotides line up with TRBD1. Per the germline V gene, CDR1 is LNHDA and CDR2 is SQIVND (reference sequence). V trimming: 4 bases; J trimming: 2 bases; junction bases outside the gene matches: 7. CDR3 length: 15 amino acids. The CDR3 here is CASSTLDRDQETQYF. The CDR3 nucleotides read TGTGCCAGTAGTACCCTCGACAGGGATCAAGAGACCCAGTACTTC. Complete variable domain (other parts from reference TRBV19 and TRBJ2-5): DGGITQSPKYLFRKEGQNVTLSCEQNLNHDAMYWYRQDPGQGLRLIYYSQIVNDFQKGDIAEGYSVSREKKESFPLTVTSAQKNPTAFYLCASSTLDRDQETQYFGPGTRLLVL.

The gene calls are TRBV2 and TRBJ2-1; possibly TRBD1 for D (5 bases). The CDR3 runs to 14 residues. Trimming removed 7 bases from V and 2 bases from J, with 12 bases in between. The germline CDR1 and CDR2 sequences are SNHLY and FYNNEI. The CDR3 DNA reads TGTGCCAGCACCGGCAGGGTAACCTACAATGAGCAGTTCTTC. This sequence encodes CASTGRVTYNEQFF.

For this clone: This sample includes further DNA sequences coding for the same CDR3. The chain recombines TRBV5-4 with TRBJ2-5; 8 nucleotides match TRBD1. Germline V CDR1 and CDR2: SGHNT, YYREEE (reference sequence). The CDR3 sequence is 14 residues long. Trimming at V came to 4 bases and at J to 5 bases, leaving 7 bases not matched to a gene. DNA for the CDR3: TGTGCCAGCAGCCCGGGACAGGCCCGGGAGACCCAGTACTTC. It specifies CASSPGQARETQYF. Filled out from reference TRBV5-4 and TRBJ2-5, the complete variable domain reads ETGVTQSPTHLIKTRGQQVTLRCSSQSGHNTVSWYQQALGQGPQFIFQYYREEENGRGNFPPRFSGLQFPNYSSELNVNALELDDSALYLCASSPGQARETQYFGPGTRLLVL.

The chain uses TRBV15 and TRBJ1-2; weak D call: TRBD1 (5 bases). Trimming left V 1 base short and J 8 bases short, with 23 bases between. The germline V gene has CDR1 LNHNV and CDR2 YYDKDF (reference sequence). The CDR3 is 17 residues long. In nucleotides, the CDR3 is TGTGCCACCAGCAGAGTTTCGGGAGGGCAGGGAGGTCCGGGCTACACCTTC. Translated, it gives CATSRVSGGQGGPGYTF.

The chain uses TRBV9 and TRBJ2-7; D might be TRBD2 (5 bases). Looked up from germline, CDR1 is SGDLS and CDR2 is YYNGEE. This CDR3 contains 13 residues. With 5 bases removed from V and 0 bases from J, the gap between germline ends came to 9 bases. Here the CDR3 reads CASRDSSSYEQYF. The CDR3 nucleotides are TGTGCCAGCAGGGACTCAAGCTCCTACGAGCAGTACTTC.

The chain combines TRBV9 with TRBJ1-3; D not resolved. Germline V gene data show CDR1 as SGDLS and CDR2 as YYNGEE. Trimming took 0 bases from V and 0 from J, leaving 10 bases between them. This CDR3 has 16 residues. The CDR3 sequence is CASSVARSYSGNTIYF. The CDR3 region has the DNA TGTGCCAGCAGCGTAGCCCGGTCTTACTCTGGAAACACCATATATTTT.

The chain carries TRBV6-5 and TRBJ2-3; TRBD2 is a possible D gene (5 bases). In germline, CDR1 is MNHEY, CDR2 SVGAGI. Trimming left V 8 bases short and J 5 bases short, with 17 bases between. The CDR3 is 14 amino acids. CDR3 coding DNA: TGTGCCAGCTCCGCCCACGGGAAGGTAGATACGCAGTATTTT. Protein sequence: CASSAHGKVDTQYF.

A single count supports this clone. The sample carries other DNA sequences with the same CDR3. The V call is TRBV11-2, the J call TRBJ2-2; D not certain. The CDR3 length is 13 residues. V was shortened by 1 base and J by 5 bases, with 5 bases between the two germline ends. Germline assignment: CDR1 SGHAT and CDR2 FQNNGV. As DNA, the CDR3 is TGTGCCAGCAGCTTAGTTAGGACCGGGGAGCTGTTTTTT. The encoded protein is CASSLVRTGELFF.

The J gene is TRBJ2-3, the V gene TRBV5-1, with 9 bases lining up with TRBD2. J was trimmed by 3 bases and V by 7 bases; bases with no gene match: 6. This CDR3 is built from 14 residues. Germline CDR1 and CDR2: SGHRS and YFSETQ. The CDR3 is CASGVAGVTDTQYF. CDR3 bases: TGCGCCAGCGGAGTAGCGGGAGTAACAGATACGCAGTATTTT.

The chain carries TRBV28 and TRBJ2-7; 11 bases align to TRBD2. After removal of 10 bases from V and 0 bases from J, the junction contained 14 bases not matched to a gene. The length of the CDR3 is 17 residues. Germline assignment: CDR1 MDHEN and CDR2 SYDVKM. The CDR3 DNA reads as TGTGCCACCATGACCCTAGCGGGAGGCCCGGGCTCCTACGAGCAGTACTTC. It translates to CATMTLAGGPGSYEQYF. The full variable domain, rest sourced from reference TRBV28 and TRBJ2-7, is DVKVTQSSRYLVKRTGEKVFLECVQDMDHENMFWYRQDPGLGLRLIYFSYDVKMKEKGDIPEGYSVSREKKERFSLILESASTNQTSMYLCATMTLAGGPGSYEQYFGPGTRLTVT.

The chain couples TRBV5-1 to TRBJ2-5; 8 bases match TRBD1. The CDR3 is 15 amino acids. Germline V gene lookup returns CDR1 SGHRS and CDR2 YFSETQ. V lost 4 bases to trimming and J lost 0 bases; unmatched junction nucleotides: 5. Here the CDR3 DNA reads TGCGCCAGCAGCCCAATGGACAGGGACCAAGAGACCCAGTACTTC. It yields the protein CASSPMDRDQETQYF.

This chain uses TRBV7-2 with TRBJ1-4; D gene ambiguous. In germline, CDR1 is SGHTA, CDR2 FQGNSA. CDR3 size: 13 residues. Trimming shortened V by 2 bases and J by 8 bases, and 9 bases separated the two germline ends. CDR3 residues: CASSLSSQEKLFF. CDR3 sequence (DNA): TGTGCCAGCAGCTTATCGTCACAGGAAAAACTGTTTTTT.